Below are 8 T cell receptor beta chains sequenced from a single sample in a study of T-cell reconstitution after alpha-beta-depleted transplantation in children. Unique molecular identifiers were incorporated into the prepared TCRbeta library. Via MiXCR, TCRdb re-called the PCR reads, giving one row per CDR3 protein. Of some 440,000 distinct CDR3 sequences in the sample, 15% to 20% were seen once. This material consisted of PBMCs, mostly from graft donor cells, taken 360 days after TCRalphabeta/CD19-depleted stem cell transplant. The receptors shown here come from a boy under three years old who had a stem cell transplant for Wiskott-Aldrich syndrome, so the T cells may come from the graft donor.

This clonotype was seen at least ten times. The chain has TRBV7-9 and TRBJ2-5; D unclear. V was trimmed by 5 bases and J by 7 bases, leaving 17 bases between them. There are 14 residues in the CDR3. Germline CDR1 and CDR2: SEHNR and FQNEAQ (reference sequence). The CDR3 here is CASSPLGNVGTQYF. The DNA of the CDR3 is TGTGCCAGCAGCCCGCTAGGGAATGTGGGGACCCAGTACTTC.

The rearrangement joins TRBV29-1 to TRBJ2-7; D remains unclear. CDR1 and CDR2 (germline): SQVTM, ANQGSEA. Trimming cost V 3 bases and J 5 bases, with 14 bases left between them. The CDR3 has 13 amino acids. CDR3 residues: CSVDIGLGNEQYF. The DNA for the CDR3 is TGCAGCGTTGATATTGGGTTAGGGAACGAGCAGTACTTC.

CDR3 nucleotides: TGTGCCAGCAGCCGACAGGGATGGCTATCTGGGGGCGAGCAGTTCTTC. Amino acids: CASSRQGWLSGGEQFF. This rearrangement joins TRBV7-2 to TRBJ2-1; 7 bases map to TRBD1. Germline V lookup: CDR1 SGHTA, CDR2 FQGNSA. The CDR3 has 16 amino acids. J gave up 10 bases and V 5 bases, and 17 bases lay outside the gene matches.

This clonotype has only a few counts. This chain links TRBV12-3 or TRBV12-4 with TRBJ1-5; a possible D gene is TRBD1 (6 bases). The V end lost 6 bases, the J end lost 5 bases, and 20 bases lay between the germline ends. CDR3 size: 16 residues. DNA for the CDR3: TGTGCCAGCAGCCTAGGGTTGCAACAGGGACATCAGCCCCAGCATTTT. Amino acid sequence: CASSLGLQQGHQPQHF.

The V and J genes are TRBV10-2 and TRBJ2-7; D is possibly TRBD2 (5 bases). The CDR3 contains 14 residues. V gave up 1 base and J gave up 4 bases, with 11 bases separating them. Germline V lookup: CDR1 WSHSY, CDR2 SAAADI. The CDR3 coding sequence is TGCGCCAGCAGTGAGTTAGGAGGCCCTTACGAGCAGTACTTC. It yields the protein CASSELGGPYEQYF.

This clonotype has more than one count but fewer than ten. CDR3 sequence (DNA): TGCAGTGCTGCTGGACGGACTCAAGAGACCCAGTACTTC. Its protein is CSAAGRTQETQYF. The gene calls are TRBV20-1 and TRBJ2-5, with D tentatively TRBD2 (5 bases). CDR3 length: 13 residues. V lost 5 bases and J 2 bases, leaving 12 bases between the germline ends. CDR1 DFQATT and CDR2 SNEGSKA come from the germline V gene (reference sequence).

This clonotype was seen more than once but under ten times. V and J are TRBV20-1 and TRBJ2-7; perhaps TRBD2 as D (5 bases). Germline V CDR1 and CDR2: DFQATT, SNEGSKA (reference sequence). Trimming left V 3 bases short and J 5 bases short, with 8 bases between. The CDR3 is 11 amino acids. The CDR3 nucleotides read TGCAGTGCTAGTTTGAGGGACGAGCAGTACTTC. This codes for CSASLRDEQYF.

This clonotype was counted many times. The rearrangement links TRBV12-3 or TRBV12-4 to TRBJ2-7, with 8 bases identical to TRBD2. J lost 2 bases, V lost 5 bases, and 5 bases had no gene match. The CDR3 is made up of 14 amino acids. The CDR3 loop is CASSRSGTAYEQYF. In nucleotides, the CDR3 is TGTGCCAGCAGTCGTAGCGGGACCGCCTACGAGCAGTACTTC.